The 20 T cell receptor beta chains in this list originate from one sample, sequenced in a study of shared clonotypes between healthy human individuals. The protocol was immunoSEQ multiplex PCR, while the TCRdb copy is restricted to in-frame clones and leaves out a portion. The sample gives 190,000 or so clones, 80% to 95% of which show up once; 0.065% to 0.07% is in the top ten. The sample consisted of naive CD4+ T cells sorted from blood. The subset: CD45RA+ positively selected. All receptors come from a woman in her twenties or thirties in good health.

V gene TRBV11-3 combines with J gene TRBJ2-7; a possible D gene is TRBD2 (5 bases). The length of the CDR3 is 12 residues. The V end lost 5 bases, the J end lost 0 bases, and 5 bases lay between the germline ends. Germline CDR1 and CDR2: SGHNT and YENEEA. Written as DNA, the CDR3 is TGTGCCAGCAGCGGGAGCTCCTACGAGCAGTACTTC. It codes for CASSGSSYEQYF.

This clone was seen once. The V gene is TRBV19, the J gene TRBJ1-4; 9 bases agree with TRBD1. Trimming removed 5 bases from V and 6 bases from J; junction bases left unmatched: 4. Germline assignment: CDR1 LNHDA and CDR2 SQIVND (reference sequence). The CDR3 has 14 residues. In DNA, the CDR3 is TGTGCCAGTAGTCAACAGGGGGCTGATGAAAAACTGTTTTTT. Its translation is CASSQQGADEKLFF.

The chain carries TRBV7-8 and TRBJ2-7; 13 bases are a match to TRBD2. The junction had 10 bases not matched to a gene; V was cut back by 5 bases and J by 3 bases. CDR1 and CDR2 (germline): SGHVS, FQNEAQ. There are 17 residues in the CDR3. CDR3 protein: CASSARLAGGFHYEQYF. CDR3 nucleotide sequence: TGTGCCAGCAGCGCCCGACTAGCGGGAGGTTTCCACTACGAGCAGTACTTC.

V gene TRBV14 combines with J gene TRBJ1-1; D uncertain. Germline CDR1 SGHDN, CDR2 FVKESK. V was pared by 4 bases and J by 5 bases, with 11 bases between. The CDR3 covers 13 residues. The CDR3 DNA reads TGTGCCAGCAGCCTTTTGAGGGTTACTGAAGCTTTCTTT. It codes for CASSLLRVTEAFF.

The chain uses TRBV5-1 and TRBJ1-2; D remains unclear. CDR1 is SGHRS, CDR2 YFSETQ, per germline. Trimming removed 0 bases at V and 2 bases at J, with 8 bases between. This CDR3 has 14 residues. In DNA form, the CDR3 reads TGCGCCAGCAGCTTGGAAGTGGGGAACTATGGCTACACCTTC. This sequence encodes CASSLEVGNYGYTF.

The chain couples TRBV6-1 to TRBJ1-5, with 9 bases fitting TRBD1. The germline V gene encodes CDR1 MNHNS and CDR2 SASEGT. The CDR3 totals 15 residues. Germline trimming cut 2 bases from V and 7 bases from J; bases unmatched to any gene: 6. The CDR3 DNA reads TGTGCCAGCAGTGAAATACAGGGGGCGAGGCAGCCCCAGCATTTT. Its protein is CASSEIQGARQPQHF.

The chain uses TRBV30 and TRBJ2-3; D call uncertain. Per germline, CDR1 GTSNPN and CDR2 SVGIG (reference sequence). The CDR3 sequence is 15 residues long. Trimming removed 0 bases at V and 1 base at J, with 11 bases between. The CDR3 loop reads CAWSVRGQGTDTQYF. CDR3 in DNA: TGTGCCTGGAGTGTACGTGGCCAAGGCACAGATACGCAGTATTTT.

V is TRBV29-1 and J is TRBJ1-2, with TRBD1 matching over 9 bases. With 4 bases clipped from V and 8 bases from J, the junction kept 8 bases outside the gene matches. There are 13 residues in the CDR3. Germline V gene lookup returns CDR1 SQVTM and CDR2 ANQGSEA. Written as DNA, the CDR3 is TGCAGCGTTGCTAGGACAGGGGTTCGAGGCTACACCTTC. Its protein product is CSVARTGVRGYTF.

This chain joins TRBV30 and TRBJ1-1; TRBD1 might be the D (6 bases). V was trimmed by 3 bases and J by 6 bases, leaving 11 bases between them. This CDR3 is built from 12 residues. Germline values: CDR1 GTSNPN, CDR2 SVGIG (reference sequence). CDR3 bases: TGTGCCTGGAGCTTCTCAGGGGCTGAAGCTTTCTTT. This gives the protein CAWSFSGAEAFF.

The chain uses TRBV5-1 and TRBJ2-7, with 8 bases lining up with TRBD1. Germline lookup yields CDR1 SGHRS and CDR2 YFSETQ. The CDR3 covers 14 residues. J lost 2 bases, V lost 4 bases, and 5 bases had no gene match. The CDR3 region is CASSLSGGPYEQYF. In DNA, the CDR3 is TGCGCCAGCAGCCTATCAGGGGGCCCCTACGAGCAGTACTTC.

The chain couples TRBV7-9 to TRBJ1-1, with D hard to call. The V gene lost 6 bases and the J gene lost 6 bases, with 14 bases spanning the gap. This CDR3 spans 13 amino acids. Germline V gene lookup returns CDR1 SEHNR and CDR2 FQNEAQ (reference sequence). CDR3 protein: CASSLNNPAEAFF. CDR3 bases: TGTGCCAGCAGTCTCAACAACCCCGCTGAAGCTTTCTTT.

This chain joins TRBV5-4 and TRBJ1-2, with TRBD1 matching 7 bases. CDR1 and CDR2 from the germline V gene are SGHNT and YYREEE (reference sequence). The CDR3 covers 17 residues. J gave up 8 bases and V 2 bases, and 18 bases lay outside the gene matches. The CDR3 sequence: CASSFRQGVISPSGYTF. CDR3 DNA: TGTGCCAGCAGCTTCCGACAGGGAGTTATCAGCCCGAGCGGCTACACCTTC. Full variable domain (missing parts from reference TRBV5-4 and TRBJ1-2): ETGVTQSPTHLIKTRGQQVTLRCSSQSGHNTVSWYQQALGQGPQFIFQYYREEENGRGNFPPRFSGLQFPNYSSELNVNALELDDSALYLCASSFRQGVISPSGYTFGSGTRLTVV.

The chain is built from TRBV5-8 and TRBJ2-1, with 7 bases matching TRBD2. Germline CDR1 is SGHTS and CDR2 is YDEGEE. Trimming removed 4 bases from V and 0 bases from J; junction bases left unmatched: 10. The CDR3 is 17 amino acids. This CDR3 is CASSPRLAASSYNEQFF. The CDR3 DNA sequence: TGTGCCAGCAGCCCTAGACTAGCTGCCAGCTCCTACAATGAGCAGTTCTTC.

The table lists this clone with a count of one. V and J are TRBV5-4 and TRBJ2-5, with 13 bases identical to TRBD2. This CDR3 has 16 amino acids. The V gene end was trimmed by 3 bases and the J gene end by 2 bases; junction bases not matched to a gene: 4. Germline CDR1 reads SGHNT; CDR2 reads YYREEE (reference sequence). This CDR3 reads CASSSSGLAGQETQYF. CDR3 nucleotide sequence: TGTGCCAGCAGCTCGTCGGGACTAGCGGGACAAGAGACCCAGTACTTC.

The rearrangement links TRBV4-1 to TRBJ1-4; D unresolved. The V and J ends lost 1 base and 7 bases respectively, with 7 bases between them. The CDR3 covers 13 residues. Germline values: CDR1 MGHRA, CDR2 YSYEKL. For the CDR3, the DNA is TGCGCCAGCAGCCAAGCCTGGAGTGAAAAACTGTTTTTT. Protein: CASSQAWSEKLFF.

This clone was observed a handful of times. J is TRBJ1-1 and V is TRBV10-3; possible D gene TRBD1, 5 bases. Trimming took 4 bases from V and 7 from J, leaving 7 bases between them. Germline CDR1 and CDR2: ENHRY and SYGVKD. The CDR3 is 11 residues long. CDR3 loop: CAISARDEAFF. The DNA for the CDR3 is TGTGCCATCAGTGCCAGGGATGAAGCTTTCTTT.

This clone appeared a single time. The chain combines TRBV15 with TRBJ2-7, with D perhaps matching TRBD1 (6 bases). CDR1 is LNHNV, CDR2 YYDKDF, per germline (reference sequence). This CDR3 has 11 residues. Trimming removed 8 bases at V and 4 bases at J, with 9 bases between. The CDR3 DNA reads TGTGCCACCTTCCAGGGGTACGAGCAGTACTTC. Translation gives CATFQGYEQYF.

This clone was recorded only once. J is TRBJ2-7 and V is TRBV10-3; TRBD1 agrees at 7 bases. Unmatched junction bases numbered 8, after V lost 3 bases and J lost 6 bases. The CDR3 spans 14 residues. The germline V gene encodes CDR1 ENHRY and CDR2 SYGVKD. CDR3 DNA sequence: TGTGCCATCAGTGACTCGACAGGGTTCTCCGAGCAGTACTTC. The encoded protein is CAISDSTGFSEQYF.

The table lists this clone with a few counts. The rearrangement links TRBV19 to TRBJ2-7; TRBD1 agrees at 8 bases. CDR1 is LNHDA, CDR2 SQIVND, per germline (reference sequence). The CDR3 has 16 residues. V gave up 5 bases and J gave up 1 base; unmatched junction bases: 10. In nucleotides, the CDR3 is TGTGCCAGTAGTCTCAGAGGGACAGGCTTTTCCTACGAGCAGTACTTC. It codes for CASSLRGTGFSYEQYF.

The gene calls are TRBV5-4 and TRBJ2-3; 8 bases fit TRBD1. The length of the CDR3 is 15 residues. V gave up 4 bases and J gave up 1 base; unmatched junction bases: 5. Germline V gene data show CDR1 as SGHNT and CDR2 as YYREEE (reference sequence). The CDR3 DNA is TGTGCCAGCAGCAGCGGACAGGGCGGCACAGATACGCAGTATTTT. This encodes CASSSGQGGTDTQYF.